These 3 T cell receptor beta chains share one sample of origin, sequenced in a study of shared clonotypes between healthy human individuals. Libraries were prepared by immunoSEQ multiplex PCR; TCRdb keeps only in-frame clonotypes and omits some of them. The sample includes over 2 million clones, under 95% of them seen just once. Sequencing was performed on naive CD4+ T cells from PBMCs. Subset noted: CD45RA+ positively selected. The receptors derive from a man between 18 and 35 years old in good health. Some clones in this sample may be carry-over from other donors' samples.

This clone was found once. This chain connects TRBV9 to TRBJ2-1; no firm D call. V shed 2 bases and J shed 6 bases, with 9 bases lying between them. Germline-derived CDR1 and CDR2 are SGDLS and YYNGEE. The CDR3 has 13 amino acids. The CDR3 here is CASSVLGVNEQFF. CDR3 DNA sequence: TGTGCCAGCAGCGTTCTGGGCGTCAATGAGCAGTTCTTC.

The V call is TRBV25-1, the J call TRBJ2-5; 10 nucleotides agree with TRBD1. V lost 8 bases and J lost 5; bases outside the gene matches: 14. This CDR3 spans 16 amino acids. Germline V lookup: CDR1 MGHDK, CDR2 SYGVNS. The CDR3 DNA sequence: TGTGCCAGCCTAGAGGAGGACAGGGGGATCGTGGAGACCCAGTACTTC. Amino acids: CASLEEDRGIVETQYF.

The chain carries TRBV19 and TRBJ1-5; 9 positions agree with TRBD1. Trimming cost V 4 bases and J 5 bases; bases outside gene matches: 9. Germline loops: CDR1 LNHDA, CDR2 SQIVND (reference sequence). The CDR3 spans 16 residues. The CDR3 loop reads CASSSRDRVFDQPQHF. The CDR3 bases are TGTGCCAGTAGTAGCCGGGACAGGGTTTTCGATCAGCCCCAGCATTTT.